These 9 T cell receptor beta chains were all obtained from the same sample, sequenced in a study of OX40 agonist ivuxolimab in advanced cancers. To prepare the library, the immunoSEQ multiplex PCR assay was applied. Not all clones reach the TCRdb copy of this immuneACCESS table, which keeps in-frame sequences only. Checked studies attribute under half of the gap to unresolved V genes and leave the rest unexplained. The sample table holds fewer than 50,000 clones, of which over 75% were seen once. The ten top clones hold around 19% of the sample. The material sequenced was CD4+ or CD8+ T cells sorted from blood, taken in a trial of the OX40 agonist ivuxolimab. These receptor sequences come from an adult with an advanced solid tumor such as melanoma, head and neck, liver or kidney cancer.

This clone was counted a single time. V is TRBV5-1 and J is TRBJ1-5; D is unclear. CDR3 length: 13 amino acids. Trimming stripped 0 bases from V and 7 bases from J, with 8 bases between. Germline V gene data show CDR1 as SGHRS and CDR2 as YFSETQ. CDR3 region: CASSLETGQPQHF. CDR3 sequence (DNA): TGCGCCAGCAGCTTGGAGACGGGACAGCCCCAGCATTTT.

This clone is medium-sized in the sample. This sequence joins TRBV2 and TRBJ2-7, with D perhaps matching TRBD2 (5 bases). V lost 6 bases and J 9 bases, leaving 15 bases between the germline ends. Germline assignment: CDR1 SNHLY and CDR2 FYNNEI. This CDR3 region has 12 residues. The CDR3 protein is CASRAMGAVQYF. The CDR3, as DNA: TGTGCCAGCAGGGCCATGGGAGCGGTGCAGTACTTC.

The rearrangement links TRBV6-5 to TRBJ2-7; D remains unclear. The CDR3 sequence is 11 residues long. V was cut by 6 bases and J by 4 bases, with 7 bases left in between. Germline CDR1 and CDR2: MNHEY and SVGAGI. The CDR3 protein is CASRGGYEQYF. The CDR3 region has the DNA TGTGCCAGCAGGGGTGGGTACGAGCAGTACTTC.

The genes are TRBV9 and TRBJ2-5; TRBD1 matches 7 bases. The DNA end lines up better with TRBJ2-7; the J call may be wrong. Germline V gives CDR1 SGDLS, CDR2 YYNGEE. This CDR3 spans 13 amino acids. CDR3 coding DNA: TGTGCCAGCAGCCTGAGACAGGGCCACGAGCAGTACTTC. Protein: CASSLRQGHEQYF.

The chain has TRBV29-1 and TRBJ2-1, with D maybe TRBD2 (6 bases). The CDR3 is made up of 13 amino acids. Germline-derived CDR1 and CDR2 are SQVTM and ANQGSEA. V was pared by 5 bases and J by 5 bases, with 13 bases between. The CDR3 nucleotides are TGCAGCGTTCCCTTGGCTAGCGACAATGAGCAGTTCTTC. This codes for CSVPLASDNEQFF.

CDR3 loop: CASSAIGNTEAFF. The DNA of the CDR3 is TGTGCCAGTAGTGCAATTGGGAACACTGAAGCTTTCTTT. The V call is TRBV19, the J call TRBJ1-1; no definite D call. Germline lookup yields CDR1 LNHDA and CDR2 SQIVND (reference sequence). V gave up 5 bases and J gave up 1 base, with 8 bases separating them. This CDR3 has 13 amino acids.

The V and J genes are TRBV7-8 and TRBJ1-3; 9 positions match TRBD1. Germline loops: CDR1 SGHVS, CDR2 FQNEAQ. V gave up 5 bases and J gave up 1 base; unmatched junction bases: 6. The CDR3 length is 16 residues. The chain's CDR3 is CASSPGTGLSGNTIYF. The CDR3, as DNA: TGTGCCAGCAGCCCTGGGACAGGGTTGTCTGGAAACACCATATATTTT.

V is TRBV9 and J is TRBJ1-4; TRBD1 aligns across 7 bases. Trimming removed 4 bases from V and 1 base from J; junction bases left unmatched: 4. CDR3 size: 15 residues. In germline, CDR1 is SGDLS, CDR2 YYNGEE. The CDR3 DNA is TGTGCCAGCAGCACACGACAGGGAACTAATGAAAAACTGTTTTTT. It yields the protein CASSTRQGTNEKLFF.

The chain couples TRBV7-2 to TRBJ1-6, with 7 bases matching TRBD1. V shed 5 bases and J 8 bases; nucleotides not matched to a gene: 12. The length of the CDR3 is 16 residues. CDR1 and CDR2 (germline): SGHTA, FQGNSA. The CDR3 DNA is TGTGCCAGCAGCCAGGAAACAGGGGAAGGTGATTCACCCCTCCACTTT. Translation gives CASSQETGEGDSPLHF.